These 28 T cell receptor beta chains came from one sample sequenced in a study of cytomegalovirus exposure and HLA in healthy donors. The PCR contained 60 Vbeta and 13 Jbeta primers. The method was immunoSEQ multiplex PCR; TCRdb's version includes in-frame clones alone and lacks a portion of them. The table records 200,000 or so clones, approximately 88% of them present only once. The sample was PBMCs. All receptors derive from a boy aged 5-17 years in good health and CMV-seronegative.

The table lists this clone with a few counts. The rearrangement joins TRBV2 to TRBJ1-6; 7 positions match TRBD1. Trimming removed 11 bases from V and 0 bases from J; junction bases left unmatched: 10. This CDR3 contains 16 residues. The V gene's germline CDR1 is SNHLY and CDR2 FYNNEI. The DNA of the CDR3 is TGTGCCGGCTTGTCAGGGGGAGGCTCCTATAATTCACCCCTCCACTTT. This encodes CAGLSGGGSYNSPLHF.

V and J are TRBV19 and TRBJ1-2; no clear D. From germline, CDR1 is LNHDA and CDR2 SQIVND (reference sequence). This CDR3 is 13 amino acids long. V dropped 0 bases and J dropped 2 bases, with 4 bases sitting between them. CDR3 in DNA: TGTGCCAGTAGTATAGAACAGAACTATGGCTACACCTTC. Residues: CASSIEQNYGYTF. Full variable domain (rest looked up from reference TRBV19 and TRBJ1-2): DGGITQSPKYLFRKEGQNVTLSCEQNLNHDAMYWYRQDPGQGLRLIYYSQIVNDFQKGDIAEGYSVSREKKESFPLTVTSAQKNPTAFYLCASSIEQNYGYTFGSGTRLTVV.

This chain links TRBV9 with TRBJ1-1, with D maybe TRBD1 (5 bases). CDR1 is SGDLS, CDR2 YYNGEE, per germline. The CDR3 consists of 13 residues. The V end was cut by 5 bases, the J end by 4 bases, with 12 bases between. CDR3 coding DNA: TGTGCCAGCAGTCGGGGCGGGAGCACTGAAGCTTTCTTT. This encodes CASSRGGSTEAFF.

This rearrangement joins TRBV28 to TRBJ1-3; D is uncertain. Looked up from germline, CDR1 is MDHEN and CDR2 is SYDVKM. The CDR3 covers 15 residues. Trimming shortened V by 2 bases and J by 4 bases, and 12 bases separated the two germline ends. CDR3 protein: CASSLNPLVGNTIYF. The CDR3 DNA reads as TGTGCCAGCAGTTTAAACCCACTGGTGGGAAACACCATATATTTT.

In DNA, the CDR3 is TGTGCCAGCAGCTCGACAGGGGCCGCCTACTACGAGCAGTACTTC. Protein sequence: CASSSTGAAYYEQYF. The rearrangement links TRBV7-2 to TRBJ2-7; 8 bases fit TRBD1. V lost 4 bases, J lost 3 bases, and 8 bases stayed unmatched. The CDR3 has 15 amino acids. Germline V CDR1 and CDR2: SGHTA, FQGNSA.

The chain combines TRBV6-6 with TRBJ2-7; D perhaps matches TRBD2 (5 bases). The CDR3 contains 14 residues. V lost 2 bases to trimming and J lost 3 bases, with 11 bases between them. Germline values: CDR1 MNHNY, CDR2 SVGAGI (reference sequence). The CDR3 bases are TGTGCCAGCAGTTACCCCGGACGGGGCTACGAGCAGTACTTC. It specifies CASSYPGRGYEQYF.

This clone was detected only a few times. The chain uses TRBV9 and TRBJ2-7; the match to TRBD2 covers 10 bases. With V trimmed by 0 bases and J by 4 bases, 4 bases remained unmatched. CDR3 length equals 15 residues. Germline CDR1 reads SGDLS; CDR2 reads YYNGEE. The CDR3 sequence is CASSVASGRVYEQYF. The CDR3 nucleotides read TGTGCCAGCAGCGTAGCAAGCGGGAGGGTATACGAGCAGTACTTC.

The chain joins TRBV10-3 to TRBJ1-6; TRBD1 is a possible D gene (6 bases). V was cut by 6 bases and J by 8 bases, with 14 bases left in between. The germline V gene encodes CDR1 ENHRY and CDR2 SYGVKD. CDR3 length: 14 residues. CDR3 bases: TGTGCCATCAGATCAGGACAGTCTTATTCACCCCTCCACTTT. Translating it yields CAIRSGQSYSPLHF.

This chain uses TRBV5-1 with TRBJ2-3; 13 nucleotides agree with TRBD2. There are 16 residues in the CDR3. Trimming at V came to 3 bases and at J to 0 bases, leaving 1 base not matched to a gene. Germline V CDR1 and CDR2: SGHRS, YFSETQ. The DNA of the CDR3 is TGCGCCAGCAGCTCGGGACTAGCGGGAAGCACAGATACGCAGTATTTT. This gives the protein CASSSGLAGSTDTQYF.

This chain uses TRBV5-1 with TRBJ2-1; unclear D gene. Germline CDR1 reads SGHRS; CDR2 reads YFSETQ. V lost 4 bases to trimming and J lost 0 bases, with 11 bases between them. CDR3 length: 15 amino acids. CDR3 nucleotide sequence: TGCGCCAGCAGCCCACAGACAACCTCCTACAATGAGCAGTTCTTC. It specifies CASSPQTTSYNEQFF.

This chain joins TRBV29-1 and TRBJ1-1; a weak D match, TRBD1 (6 bases). Trimming shortened V by 5 bases and J by 3 bases, and 13 bases separated the two germline ends. CDR3 length: 13 residues. Germline V gene lookup returns CDR1 SQVTM and CDR2 ANQGSEA. The CDR3 coding sequence is TGCAGCGTTATAAAACAGGGTGACACTGAAGCTTTCTTT. Translated, it gives CSVIKQGDTEAFF.

This chain uses TRBV5-1 with TRBJ1-4, with TRBD1 identical over 8 bases. CDR1 SGHRS and CDR2 YFSETQ come from the germline V gene. With 2 bases clipped from V and 10 bases from J, the junction kept 19 bases outside the gene matches. The CDR3 contains 18 residues. The CDR3 region is CASSLNSGTGLGDRKLFF. In nucleotides, the CDR3 is TGCGCCAGCAGCTTAAATTCCGGGACAGGCCTTGGTGATCGAAAACTGTTTTTT.

The V gene is TRBV19, the J gene TRBJ1-6; TRBD1 might be the D (6 bases). Trimming stripped 5 bases from V and 0 bases from J, with 11 bases between. CDR3 length: 16 residues. Germline V gene lookup returns CDR1 LNHDA and CDR2 SQIVND (reference sequence). The CDR3 region is CASSVGQSSYNSPLHF. DNA for the CDR3: TGTGCCAGTAGTGTCGGACAGAGCTCCTATAATTCACCCCTCCACTTT.

The chain combines TRBV5-6 with TRBJ2-7; D is unclear. Between the trimmed V and J ends, which lost 2 bases and 3 bases, there was a span of 9 bases. Germline CDR1 reads SGHDT; CDR2 reads YYEEEE. The CDR3 has 13 residues. The CDR3 here is CASSLIASYEQYF. Written as DNA, the CDR3 is TGTGCCAGCAGCTTAATTGCGAGCTACGAGCAGTACTTC. The full variable domain, rest sourced from reference TRBV5-6 and TRBJ2-7, is DAGVTQSPTHLIKTRGQQVTLRCSPKSGHDTVSWYQQALGQGPQFIFQYYEEEERQRGNFPDRFSGHQFPNYSSELNVNALLLGDSALYLCASSLIASYEQYFGPGTRLTVT.

V gene TRBV12-5 combines with J gene TRBJ2-5; 8 bases are a match to TRBD1. The CDR3 is made up of 13 amino acids. Germline-derived CDR1 and CDR2 are LGHNT and FRNRAP. Trimming took 6 bases from V and 11 from J; bases not matched to a gene: 11. CDR3 coding DNA: TGTGCTAGTGGCCCCGGGACAGGTTTTGGGCAGTACTTC. The encoded protein is CASGPGTGFGQYF.

V and J are TRBV28 and TRBJ2-7; 8 nucleotides align to TRBD1. J lost 2 bases, V lost 2 bases, and 5 bases had no gene match. Germline loops: CDR1 MDHEN, CDR2 SYDVKM. This CDR3 comprises 15 residues. The CDR3 DNA sequence: TGTGCCAGCAGTTTACGTGGACAGGGTCCCTACGAGCAGTACTTC. This gives the protein CASSLRGQGPYEQYF.

The genes are TRBV9 and TRBJ2-7, with a tentative D call TRBD1 (6 bases). Germline CDR1 and CDR2: SGDLS and YYNGEE. V lost 3 bases to trimming and J lost 5 bases, with 12 bases between them. The CDR3 totals 13 residues. CDR3 sequence (DNA): TGTGCCAGCAGCGCCAACACAGGGAACGAGCAGTACTTC. Protein: CASSANTGNEQYF.

This clone appeared a single time. The chain recombines TRBV7-9 with TRBJ2-2; D ambiguous. V gave up 5 bases and J gave up 2 bases, with 9 bases separating them. The CDR3 is 14 residues long. Germline lookup yields CDR1 SEHNR and CDR2 FQNEAQ (reference sequence). The CDR3 is CASSRGTNTGELFF. CDR3 nucleotide sequence: TGTGCCAGCAGCCGCGGCACCAACACCGGGGAGCTGTTTTTT.

The chain has TRBV6-5 and TRBJ1-1; a possible D gene is TRBD1 (5 bases). With 2 bases removed from V and 4 bases from J, the gap between germline ends came to 17 bases. Looked up from germline, CDR1 is MNHEY and CDR2 is SVGAGI. This CDR3 spans 16 amino acids. DNA of the CDR3: TGTGCCAGCAGTTACACGGACACTCGGACGGGCACTGAAGCTTTCTTT. As protein: CASSYTDTRTGTEAFF.

The CDR3 spells CASSEQGYREQYF. CDR3 DNA sequence: TGTGCCAGCAGTGAACAGGGATATCGCGAGCAGTACTTC. The V and J genes are TRBV2 and TRBJ2-7; D is possibly TRBD1 (5 bases). The germline CDR1 and CDR2 sequences are SNHLY and FYNNEI. V was clipped by 2 bases and J by 6 bases, with 11 bases between them. The CDR3 is 13 residues long. Variable domain in full (rest from reference TRBV2 and TRBJ2-7): EPEVTQTPSHQVTQMGQEVILRCVPISNHLYFYWYRQILGQKVEFLVSFYNNEISEKSEIFDDQFSVERPDGSNFTLKIRSTKLEDSAMYFCASSEQGYREQYFGPGTRLTVT.

The V gene is TRBV7-9, the J gene TRBJ1-1; TRBD1 is a possible D gene (5 bases). The CDR3 covers 15 residues. Trimming left V 5 bases short and J 0 bases short, with 13 bases between. Germline V CDR1 and CDR2: SEHNR, FQNEAQ (reference sequence). In DNA, the CDR3 is TGTGCCAGCAGCCCCGGGGGGGGTCTGAACACTGAAGCTTTCTTT. It translates to CASSPGGGLNTEAFF.

The chain recombines TRBV11-2 with TRBJ1-2; the match to TRBD1 covers 9 bases. CDR3 length equals 14 residues. Unmatched junction bases numbered 6, after V lost 6 bases and J lost 4 bases. The germline gives CDR1 SGHAT, CDR2 FQNNGV. The CDR3 coding sequence is TGTGCCAGCAGGGCCGGGACAGGGCTCTATGGCTACACCTTC. Protein product: CASRAGTGLYGYTF.

This clone was counted once. The chain recombines TRBV28 with TRBJ2-7; TRBD1 might be the D (6 bases). The germline gives CDR1 MDHEN, CDR2 SYDVKM. The CDR3 runs to 14 residues. V lost 6 bases and J lost 4, with 16 bases in between. The CDR3 DNA follows: TGTGCCAGCAGCCTTGGACAGCGTACTTACGAGCAGTACTTC. Residues: CASSLGQRTYEQYF.

This chain uses TRBV5-4 with TRBJ2-1; D is perhaps TRBD1 (6 bases). The V end was cut by 6 bases, the J end by 11 bases, with 12 bases between. CDR1 and CDR2 from the germline V gene are SGHNT and YYREEE (reference sequence). The CDR3 length is 11 residues. This chain's CDR3 is CASTLGTQQFF. The CDR3 coding sequence is TGTGCCAGCACCCTGGGGACACAGCAGTTCTTC.

V and J are TRBV19 and TRBJ2-1, with 9 bases aligning to TRBD2. The ends lost 7 bases at V and 9 bases at J; junction bases unmatched: 10. The CDR3 consists of 14 residues. Germline CDR1 LNHDA, CDR2 SQIVND (reference sequence). Here the CDR3 reads CASTRIAGDSEQFF. CDR3 nucleotide sequence: TGTGCCAGTACCAGGATAGCGGGAGATAGTGAGCAGTTCTTC.

The chain couples TRBV25-1 to TRBJ1-2; a possible D gene is TRBD1 (5 bases). V was pared by 6 bases and J by 6 bases, with 17 bases between. Germline-derived CDR1 and CDR2 are MGHDK and SYGVNS. The CDR3 length is 14 residues. CDR3 residues: CASRGGEGEDGYTF. CDR3 nucleotide sequence: TGTGCCAGCAGGGGGGGGGAGGGCGAGGATGGCTACACCTTC.

About this clone: Lacking the conserved final phenylalanine or tryptophan, this CDR3 likely reflects a read error. The J gene is TRBJ1-5, the V gene TRBV5-6; D is perhaps TRBD1 (5 bases). In germline, CDR1 is SGHDT, CDR2 YYEEEE. The CDR3 runs 16 residues. V dropped 3 bases and J dropped 2 bases, with 15 bases sitting between them. DNA of the CDR3: TGTGCCAGCAGCTCCCCCCGGGACTCGCGCAATCAGCCCCAGCATCTT. It translates to CASSSPRDSRNQPQHL.

This clone was observed a handful of times. This chain joins TRBV7-9 and TRBJ2-7; D call uncertain. V lost 6 bases to trimming and J lost 7 bases, with 10 bases between them. The CDR3 consists of 11 residues. From germline, CDR1 is SEHNR and CDR2 FQNEAQ (reference sequence). The CDR3 DNA reads as TGTGCCAGCAGTTCACTTCGGGAGCAGTACTTC. It translates to CASSSLREQYF.